The rows below give T cell receptor beta chains drawn from one sample of a study of OX40 agonist ivuxolimab in advanced cancers. The assay was immunoSEQ multiplex PCR, and TCRdb's table has in-frame clones only and misses some. The sample shows under 15,000 clones, approximately 80% of them seen only once. This material consisted of CD4+ or CD8+ T cells sorted from blood, taken in a trial of the OX40 agonist ivuxolimab. The receptors were sampled from an adult with an advanced solid tumor such as melanoma, head and neck, liver or kidney cancer. The CDR3 runs from the conserved cysteine through the conserved F or W. D genes are given only for firm matches. Some rows mark clone size as missing; the rest say once, few, many or name a class of expanded clone.

j_call v_call d_call clone_size cdr3_aa cdr3_nt
TRBJ2-1 TRBV27 TRBD2 NA CASSLSGGGLYNEQFF TGTGCCAGCAGTTTATCCGGCGGGGGATTATACAATGAGCAGTTCTTC
TRBJ2-3 TRBV19 NA NA CASTHWPSTDTQYF TGTGCCAGTACCCATTGGCCCAGCACAGATACGCAGTATTTT
TRBJ2-5 TRBV5-6 NA NA CASSSGGLPRQETQYF TGTGCCAGCAGCTCTGGCGGCCTCCCCCGCCAAGAGACCCAGTACTTC
TRBJ1-1 TRBV28 TRBD1 NA CASTVEGAPGAFF TGTGCCAGCACCGTAGAGGGGGCGCCGGGAGCTTTCTTT
TRBJ1-2 TRBV5-4 NA NA CASSLDGSSGNGYTF TGTGCCAGCAGCTTGGATGGCAGCTCGGGTAATGGCTACACCTTC
TRBJ2-1 TRBV11-3 NA NA CASSPTRFNEQFF TGTGCCAGCAGCCCGACTAGATTCAATGAGCAGTTCTTC
TRBJ1-5 TRBV2 NA NA CASSYSTSGNQPQHF TGTGCCAGCAGTTATTCGACCTCGGGCAATCAGCCCCAGCATTTT
TRBJ2-7 TRBV7-9 NA NA CASSTGPYEQYF TGTGCCAGCAGCACTGGCCCATACGAGCAGTACTTC
TRBJ2-2 TRBV4-1 TRBD2 NA CASSQGLAGDWAGELFF TGCGCCAGCAGCCAGGGCCTAGCGGGAGATTGGGCCGGGGAGCTGTTTTTT
TRBJ2-7 TRBV4-2 TRBD1 NA CASSQDGTGEREQYF TGTGCCAGCAGCCAAGATGGGACAGGGGAACGCGAGCAGTACTTC
TRBJ2-5 TRBV5-4 TRBD1 NA CASSENRGQETQYF TGTGCCAGCAGCGAGAACAGGGGGCAAGAGACCCAGTACTTC
TRBJ2-1 TRBV10-1 NA once CASSGGQPGNEQFF TGCGCCAGCAGTGGAGGACAGCCAGGAAATGAGCAGTTCTTC
TRBJ2-4 TRBV5-1 TRBD1 NA CASSPRQGLAPKNIQYF TGCGCCAGCAGCCCGAGACAGGGGTTAGCCCCCAAAAACATTCAGTACTTC
TRBJ2-1 TRBV15 TRBD1 NA CATSRGQEWSYNEQFF TGTGCCACCAGCAGGGGACAGGAATGGTCCTACAATGAGCAGTTCTTC
TRBJ2-5 TRBV9 NA NA CASSPHSAAQETQYF TGTGCCAGCAGCCCCCACTCCGCTGCTCAAGAGACCCAGTACTTC
TRBJ2-7 TRBV15 TRBD2 NA CATRASSGNYEQYF TGTGCCACCAGAGCCTCTAGCGGAAACTACGAGCAGTACTTC
TRBJ2-1 TRBV5-6 TRBD2 NA CASSPGLAGVSYNEQFF TGTGCCAGCAGTCCCGGACTAGCGGGAGTATCCTACAATGAGCAGTTCTTC
TRBJ2-5 TRBV7-9 TRBD1 NA CASSLAGQGRETQYF TGTGCCAGCAGCTTAGCGGGACAGGGTAGGGAGACCCAGTACTTC
TRBJ2-3 TRBV25-1 NA NA CASVTLADTQYF TGTGCCAGCGTCACCTTAGCAGATACGCAGTATTTT
TRBJ2-1 TRBV2 TRBD2 NA CASSAIAGVDYNEQFF TGTGCCAGCAGTGCAATTGCGGGAGTGGACTACAATGAGCAGTTCTTC
TRBJ1-3 TRBV10-2 NA NA CASSETGTGNTIYF TGCGCCAGCAGTGAGACAGGAACTGGAAACACCATATATTTT
TRBJ2-2 TRBV19 NA NA CASSIGNTGELFF TGTGCCAGTAGTATAGGAAACACCGGGGAGCTGTTTTTT
TRBJ2-5 TRBV28 NA NA CASSPRLEETQYF TGTGCCAGCAGTCCGCGACTCGAAGAGACCCAGTACTTC
TRBJ2-7 TRBV2 NA once CASRPGSYEQYF TGTGCCAGCAGACCGGGTTCCTACGAGCAGTACTTC
TRBJ1-5 TRBV19 TRBD1 NA CASSQTGNSNQPQHF TGTGCCAGTAGCCAGACAGGGAATAGCAATCAGCCCCAGCATTTT
TRBJ1-1 TRBV7-9 NA few CASSHVEGLTEAFF TGTGCCAGCAGCCACGTGGAGGGTTTGACTGAAGCTTTCTTT
TRBJ1-2 TRBV27 NA NA CASSSLGVPDGYTF TGTGCCAGCAGTTCTCTCGGGGTTCCGGATGGCTACACCTTC
TRBJ1-2 TRBV27 TRBD1 NA CASSPQGALYGYTF TGTGCCAGCAGTCCACAGGGGGCGTTATATGGCTACACCTTC
TRBJ2-7 TRBV10-3 NA medium-sized CAISEGHLASTEQYF TGTGCCATCAGTGAGGGACATCTCGCCTCTACAGAGCAGTACTTC
TRBJ2-1 TRBV9 NA NA CASSVNNEQFF TGTGCCAGCAGCGTTAATAATGAGCAGTTCTTC
TRBJ1-1 TRBV6-1 NA NA CASSWDGQLEAFF TGTGCCAGCAGTTGGGATGGGCAGCTTGAAGCTTTCTTT
TRBJ1-1 TRBV30 NA NA CAWSTGFTEAFF TGTGCCTGGAGTACAGGGTTCACTGAAGCTTTCTTT
TRBJ1-4 TRBV15 NA NA CATSRDLQAATNEKLFF TGTGCCACCAGCAGAGATCTCCAGGCTGCAACTAATGAAAAACTGTTTTTT
TRBJ2-7 TRBV4-1 TRBD1 NA CASSQEGTGGYEQYF TGCGCCAGCAGCCAAGAGGGGACAGGGGGCTACGAGCAGTACTTC
TRBJ1-1 TRBV29-1 NA NA CSVLDGRNTEAFF TGCAGCGTCCTGGATGGGAGAAACACTGAAGCTTTCTTT
TRBJ2-5 TRBV5-6 TRBD1 few CASMNPGQTEETQYF TGTGCCAGCATGAACCCGGGACAGACAGAAGAGACCCAGTACTTC
TRBJ2-5 TRBV13 NA NA CASSGRDGRKETQYF TGTGCCAGCAGCGGACGAGACGGACGGAAAGAGACCCAGTACTTC
TRBJ2-7 TRBV5-6 NA NA CASSLQGSFDEQYF TGTGCCAGCAGCCTTCAGGGCTCATTTGACGAGCAGTACTTC
TRBJ2-1 TRBV9 TRBD2 NA CASSVVENSGFWDEQFF TGTGCCAGCAGCGTAGTCGAGAATAGCGGGTTTTGGGATGAGCAGTTCTTC
TRBJ2-7 TRBV7-2 NA NA CASSFGKIPYEQYF TGTGCCAGCAGCTTTGGTAAAATCCCCTACGAGCAGTACTTC
TRBJ2-7 TRBV9 NA NA CASSVAGRGEQYF TGTGCCAGCAGCGTAGCCGGTAGGGGCGAGCAGTACTTC
TRBJ2-1 TRBV19 NA NA CASSIGLQLNEQFF TGTGCCAGTAGTATAGGACTACAGCTCAATGAGCAGTTCTTC
TRBJ1-2 TRBV6-5 TRBD1 NA CASSYSSTGTGYGYTF TGTGCCAGCAGTTACTCATCTACCGGGACAGGGTATGGCTACACCTTC
TRBJ2-3 TRBV21-1 NA NA CASTPSGPDTQYF TGTGCCAGCACCCCTAGCGGCCCAGATACGCAGTATTTT
TRBJ2-2 TRBV11-2 TRBD1 NA CASSLRQGTNTGELFF TGTGCCAGCAGCCTCCGACAGGGGACAAACACCGGGGAGCTGTTTTTT
TRBJ1-2 TRBV28 TRBD1 NA CASSPLPGTGDGYGYTF TGTGCCAGCAGTCCCCTTCCCGGGACAGGGGACGGGTATGGCTACACCTTC
TRBJ2-2 TRBV9 TRBD2 few CASSVGRKLAGANTGELFF TGTGCCAGCAGCGTAGGGCGGAAGTTAGCGGGGGCCAACACCGGGGAGCTGTTTTTT
TRBJ1-5 TRBV7-9 NA NA CASSLGNGQPQHF TGTGCCAGCAGCTTAGGCAATGGTCAGCCCCAGCATTTT
TRBJ1-1 TRBV28 TRBD1 NA CASSPSTGAHTEAFF TGTGCCAGCAGTCCTTCTACAGGGGCGCACACTGAAGCTTTCTTT
TRBJ1-1 TRBV4-1 NA once CASKLGDTEAFF TGCGCCAGCAAATTGGGGGACACTGAAGCTTTCTTT